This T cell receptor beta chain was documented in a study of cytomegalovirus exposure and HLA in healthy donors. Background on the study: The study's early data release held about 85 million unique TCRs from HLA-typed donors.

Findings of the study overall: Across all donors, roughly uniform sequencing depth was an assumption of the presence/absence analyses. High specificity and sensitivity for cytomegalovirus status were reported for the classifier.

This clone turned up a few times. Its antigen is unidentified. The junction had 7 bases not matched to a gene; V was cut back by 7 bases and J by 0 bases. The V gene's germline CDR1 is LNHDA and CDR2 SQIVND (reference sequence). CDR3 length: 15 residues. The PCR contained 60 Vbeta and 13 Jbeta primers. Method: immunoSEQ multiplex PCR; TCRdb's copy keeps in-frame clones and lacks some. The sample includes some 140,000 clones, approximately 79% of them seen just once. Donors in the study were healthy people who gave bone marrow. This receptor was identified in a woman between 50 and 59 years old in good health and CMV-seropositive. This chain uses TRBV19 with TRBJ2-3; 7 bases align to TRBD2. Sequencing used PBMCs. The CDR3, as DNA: TGTGCCAGTAAAGCGGGGACTGCTAGCACAGATACGCAGTATTTT. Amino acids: CASKAGTASTDTQYF. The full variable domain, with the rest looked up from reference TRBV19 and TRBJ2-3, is DGGITQSPKYLFRKEGQNVTLSCEQNLNHDAMYWYRQDPGQGLRLIYYSQIVNDFQKGDIAEGYSVSREKKESFPLTVTSAQKNPTAFYLCASKAGTASTDTQYFGPGTRLTVL.